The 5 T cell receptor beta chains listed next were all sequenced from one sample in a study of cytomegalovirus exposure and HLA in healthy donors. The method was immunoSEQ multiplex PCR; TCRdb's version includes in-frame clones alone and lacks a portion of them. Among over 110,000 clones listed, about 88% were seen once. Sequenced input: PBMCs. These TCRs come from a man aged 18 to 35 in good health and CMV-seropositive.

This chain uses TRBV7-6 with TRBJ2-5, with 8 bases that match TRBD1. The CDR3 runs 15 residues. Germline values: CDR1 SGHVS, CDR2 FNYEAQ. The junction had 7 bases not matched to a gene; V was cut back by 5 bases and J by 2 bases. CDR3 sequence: CASSPLRGQQETQYF. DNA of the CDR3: TGTGCCAGCAGCCCACTCAGGGGGCAGCAAGAGACCCAGTACTTC.

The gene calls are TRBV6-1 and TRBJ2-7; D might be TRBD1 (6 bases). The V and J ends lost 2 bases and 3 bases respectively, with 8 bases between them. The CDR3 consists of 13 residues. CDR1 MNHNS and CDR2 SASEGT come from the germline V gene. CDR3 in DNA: TGTGCCAGCAGTGAATTCAGGGGCTACGAGCAGTACTTC. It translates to CASSEFRGYEQYF.

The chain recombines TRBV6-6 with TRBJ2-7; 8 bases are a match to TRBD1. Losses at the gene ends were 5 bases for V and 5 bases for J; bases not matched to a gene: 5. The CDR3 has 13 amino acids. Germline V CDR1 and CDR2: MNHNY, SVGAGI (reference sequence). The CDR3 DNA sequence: TGTGCCAGCAGTCACGACAGGGGAGACGAGCAGTACTTC. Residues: CASSHDRGDEQYF.

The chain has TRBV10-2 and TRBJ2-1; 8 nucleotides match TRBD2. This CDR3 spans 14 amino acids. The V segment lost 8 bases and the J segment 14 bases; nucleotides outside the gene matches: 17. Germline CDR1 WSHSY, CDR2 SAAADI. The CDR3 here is CASRRPEGGLEEFF. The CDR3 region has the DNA TGCGCCAGCCGACGACCGGAGGGGGGACTAGAGGAGTTCTTC.

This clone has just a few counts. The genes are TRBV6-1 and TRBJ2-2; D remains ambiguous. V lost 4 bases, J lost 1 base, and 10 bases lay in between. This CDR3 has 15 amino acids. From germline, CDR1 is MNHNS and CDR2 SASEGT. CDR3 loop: CASSGLRRNTGELFF. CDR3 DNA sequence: TGTGCCAGCAGTGGCTTACGGAGGAACACCGGGGAGCTGTTTTTT.